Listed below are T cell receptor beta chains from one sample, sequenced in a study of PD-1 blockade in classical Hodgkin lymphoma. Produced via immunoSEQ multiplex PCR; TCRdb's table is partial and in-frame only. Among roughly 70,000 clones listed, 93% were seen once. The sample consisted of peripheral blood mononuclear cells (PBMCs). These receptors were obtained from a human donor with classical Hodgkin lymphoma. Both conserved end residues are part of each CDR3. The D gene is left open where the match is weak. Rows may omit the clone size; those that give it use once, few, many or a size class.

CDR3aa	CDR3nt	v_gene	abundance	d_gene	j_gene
CASSRPGANTGELFF	TGTGCCAGTAGTAGGCCGGGTGCGAACACCGGGGAGCTGTTTTTT	TRBV19	-	-	TRBJ2-2
CASTLGQTNYGYTF	TGTGCCAGCACCCTGGGACAGACCAACTATGGCTACACCTTC	TRBV6-6	-	TRBD1	TRBJ1-2
CASSDQQGRSTQYF	TGTGCCAGCAGTGATCAGCAGGGGAGAAGTACCCAGTACTTC	TRBV2	-	-	TRBJ2-5
CAVGTSGQETQYF	TGTGCCGTCGGGACTAGCGGCCAAGAGACCCAGTACTTC	TRBV10-3	once	TRBD2	TRBJ2-5
CASSPGTGGSLSGANVLTF	TGCGCCAGCAGCCCCGGGACAGGGGGTTCTCTCTCTGGGGCCAACGTCCTGACTTTC	TRBV5-1	-	TRBD1	TRBJ2-6
CASSENKAFF	TGTGCCAGCAGCGAAAATAAAGCTTTCTTT	TRBV28	once	-	TRBJ1-1
CASSPDLFTRGYTF	TGTGCCAGCAGCCCCGACCTATTCACAAGGGGCTACACCTTC	TRBV5-5	once	-	TRBJ1-2
CASSLAGGPGQETQYF	TGCGCCAGCAGCTTGGCCGGTGGGCCAGGCCAAGAGACCCAGTACTTC	TRBV5-1	-	-	TRBJ2-5
CAISEGGGWTEAFF	TGTGCCATCAGTGAGGGTGGGGGATGGACTGAAGCTTTCTTT	TRBV10-3	-	-	TRBJ1-1
CATSRGGQSYEQYF	TGTGCCACCAGCAGGGGAGGACAGTCCTACGAGCAGTACTTC	TRBV15	-	-	TRBJ2-7
CASRFPGQGATEQYF	TGTGCCAGCAGGTTCCCGGGGCAGGGGGCGACCGAGCAGTACTTC	TRBV7-2	-	TRBD1	TRBJ2-7
CSVRSQGEQYF	TGCAGTGTTAGAAGCCAGGGGGAGCAGTACTTC	TRBV20-1	-	TRBD1	TRBJ2-5
CASSLGPQGLKQANEKLFF	TGTGCCAGCAGCTTAGGACCACAGGGATTAAAGCAAGCTAATGAAAAACTGTTTTTT	TRBV7-8	-	-	TRBJ1-4
CASTRGGSGDEQFF	TGTGCCAGTACCAGAGGCGGGAGTGGCGATGAGCAGTTCTTC	TRBV19	-	TRBD2	TRBJ2-1
CARSRPLPGDGYNGQFF	TGTGCCAGAAGCCGCCCCCTGCCGGGAGATGGGTACAATGGGCAGTTCTTC	TRBV6-7	-	-	TRBJ2-1
CASSLVGTEETQYF	TGCGCCAGCAGCTTGGTCGGGACAGAAGAGACCCAGTACTTC	TRBV5-1	once	TRBD1	TRBJ2-5
CASSYRGYGNTIYF	TGTGCCAGCAGTTACCGGGGATACGGAAACACCATATATTTT	TRBV6-5	once	-	TRBJ1-3
CASSEAGTGGPYEQYF	TGTGCCAGTAGTGAGGCCGGGACAGGGGGGCCCTACGAGCAGTACTTC	TRBV19	-	TRBD1	TRBJ2-7
CSVTDSNNEKLFF	TGCAGCGTCACCGACAGCAATAATGAAAAACTGTTTTTT	TRBV29-1	-	-	TRBJ1-4
CASSFSPFTGLAKNIQYF	TGTGCCAGCAGTTTTTCACCTTTTACGGGACTCGCCAAAAACATTCAGTACTTC	TRBV28	-	-	TRBJ2-4
CASSLSGTGNSEQFF	TGTGCCAGCAGTTTGTCCGGGACAGGGAACAGTGAGCAGTTCTTC	TRBV27	-	TRBD1	TRBJ2-1
CASSLGTGATTGELFF	TGCGCCAGCAGCTTGGGTACAGGGGCTACCACCGGGGAGCTGTTTTTT	TRBV5-1	-	TRBD1	TRBJ2-2
CASSFKGDTQYF	TGTGCCAGCAGCTTTAAGGGGGATACGCAGTATTTT	TRBV7-2	-	-	TRBJ2-3
CASSPDRETRVLTF	TGTGCCAGCTCGCCGGACAGGGAGACGAGGGTCCTGACTTTC	TRBV18	-	TRBD1	TRBJ2-6
CASSPRIMGGGNEKLFF	TGTGCCAGCAGCCCACGCATCATGGGGGGGGGTAATGAAAAACTGTTTTTT	TRBV5-6	once	-	TRBJ1-4
CASRDLPRGDYGYTF	TGTGCCAGCAGGGATCTACCCAGGGGGGACTATGGCTACACCTTC	TRBV28	-	TRBD1	TRBJ1-2
CAWSTGPLRYTF	TGTGCCTGGAGCACTGGACCCCTAAGGTACACCTTC	TRBV30	-	-	TRBJ1-2
CASSQDRLGMETQYF	TGTGCCAGCAGCCAAGATCGCTTGGGGATGGAGACCCAGTACTTC	TRBV14	-	-	TRBJ2-5
CASSPATGLSYEQYF	TGTGCCAGCTCACCCGCGACAGGGCTCTCCTACGAGCAGTACTTC	TRBV18	-	TRBD1	TRBJ2-7
CASSEAAGTGNTIYF	TGTGCCAGCAGTGAAGCTGCAGGGACTGGAAACACCATATATTTT	TRBV6-1	-	-	TRBJ1-3
CASSSQQIVNTGELFF	TGCGCCAGCAGCTCACAGCAAATAGTCAACACCGGGGAGCTGTTTTTT	TRBV5-1	-	-	TRBJ2-2
CASSSLAGVGDEQFF	TGTGCCAGCAGTTCGCTAGCGGGAGTTGGAGATGAGCAGTTCTTC	TRBV6-5	-	TRBD2	TRBJ2-1
CASRIQLRGANVLTF	TGTGCCAGCAGAATACAATTGAGAGGGGCCAACGTCCTGACTTTC	TRBV6-1	-	-	TRBJ2-6
CASSFASGGTDTQYF	TGCGCCAGCAGCTTCGCTAGCGGGGGCACAGATACGCAGTATTTT	TRBV5-1	-	TRBD2	TRBJ2-3
CASSLRTSGAYEQYF	TGTGCCAGCAGTTTAAGAACTAGCGGGGCCTACGAGCAGTACTTC	TRBV28	-	TRBD2	TRBJ2-7
CASSEGRPSGANVLTF	TGTGCCAGCAGTGAAGGACGGCCCTCTGGGGCCAACGTCCTGACTTTC	TRBV6-1	-	-	TRBJ2-6
CASSDTGLGYTF	TGTGCCAGCAGTGACACAGGGTTAGGCTACACCTTC	TRBV25-1	-	-	TRBJ1-2
CASSFPSDTEAFF	TGCGCCAGCAGCTTCCCGTCGGACACTGAAGCTTTCTTT	TRBV5-1	-	-	TRBJ1-1
CASSWRGQETQYF	TGCGCCAGCAGCTGGAGGGGCCAAGAGACCCAGTACTTC	TRBV5-1	-	-	TRBJ2-5
CASSAATGTGETQYF	TGTGCCAGCAGTGCCGCAACCGGGACTGGGGAGACCCAGTACTTC	TRBV2	-	-	TRBJ2-5
CASSATSGSYNEQFF	TGTGCCAGTAGTGCGACTAGCGGCTCCTACAATGAGCAGTTCTTC	TRBV19	-	TRBD2	TRBJ2-1
CASSLSLGTGLYGYTF	TGTGCCAGCAGCTTGTCCCTCGGGACAGGTCTGTATGGCTACACCTTC	TRBV5-4	-	TRBD1	TRBJ1-2
CASSFSGRRTGELFF	TGCGCCAGCAGCTTTAGCGGGAGGCGTACCGGGGAGCTGTTTTTT	TRBV5-1	-	TRBD2	TRBJ2-2
CASSLIRGQTEAFF	TGTGCCAGCAGTTTAATCCGGGGGCAGACTGAAGCTTTCTTT	TRBV28	-	-	TRBJ1-1
CASREDSLNTEAFF	TGTGCCAGCAGAGAGGACAGCTTGAACACTGAAGCTTTCTTT	TRBV6-4	-	-	TRBJ1-1
CATSSRDQADNEQFF	TGTGCCACCAGCAGCCGGGATCAAGCCGACAATGAGCAGTTCTTC	TRBV15	-	-	TRBJ2-1
CASSGRMGERNQPQHF	TGTGCCAGCAGCGGAAGAATGGGAGAGAGGAATCAGCCCCAGCATTTT	TRBV2	-	-	TRBJ1-5
CASNRGRGNIYEQYF	TGTGCCAGCAACCGTGGGAGGGGTAATATCTACGAGCAGTACTTC	TRBV11-2	-	TRBD2	TRBJ2-7
CASSESSWTSVQYF	TGTGCCAGCAGTGAAAGTTCTTGGACTAGCGTGCAGTACTTC	TRBV2	-	TRBD2	TRBJ2-7
CASSIGQGWAGELFF	TGTGCCAGTAGTATTGGACAGGGATGGGCCGGGGAGCTGTTTTTT	TRBV19	-	TRBD1	TRBJ2-2
CTSRRPGEGEKLFF	TGCACCAGCAGAAGGCCGGGAGAGGGCGAAAAACTGTTTTTT	TRBV1	-	-	TRBJ1-4
CASRRQNTEAFF	TGTGCCAGCAGAAGACAAAACACTGAAGCTTTCTTT	TRBV2	-	-	TRBJ1-1
CASSADREWNTIYF	TGTGCCAGCAGCGCCGACAGGGAGTGGAACACCATATATTTT	TRBV7-3	-	TRBD1	TRBJ1-3